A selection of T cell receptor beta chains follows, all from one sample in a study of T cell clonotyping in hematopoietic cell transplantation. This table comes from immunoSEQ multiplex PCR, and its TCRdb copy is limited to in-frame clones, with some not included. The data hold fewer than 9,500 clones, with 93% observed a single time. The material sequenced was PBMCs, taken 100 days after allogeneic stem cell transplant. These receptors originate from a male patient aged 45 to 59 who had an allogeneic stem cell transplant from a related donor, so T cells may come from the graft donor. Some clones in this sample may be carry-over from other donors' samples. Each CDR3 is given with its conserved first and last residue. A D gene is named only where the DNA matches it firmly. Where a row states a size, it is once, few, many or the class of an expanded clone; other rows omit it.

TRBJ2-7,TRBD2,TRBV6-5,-,CASSYTGGWFYEQYF,TGTGCCAGCAGTTACACGGGAGGGTGGTTCTACGAGCAGTACTTC
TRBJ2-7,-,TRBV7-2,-,CASSLGSLYEQYF,TGTGCCAGCAGCTTAGGTAGTCTCTACGAGCAGTACTTC
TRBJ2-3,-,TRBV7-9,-,CASSLKLRVPDTQYF,TGTGCCAGCAGCTTAAAGTTAAGAGTCCCAGATACGCAGTATTTT
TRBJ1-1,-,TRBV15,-,CATSRVSGTEAFF,TGTGCCACCAGTAGGGTTTCTGGCACTGAAGCTTTCTTT
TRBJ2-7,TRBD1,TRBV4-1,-,CASSQGDSPFSYEQYF,TGCGCCAGCAGCCAAGGGGACAGTCCTTTTTCCTACGAGCAGTACTTC
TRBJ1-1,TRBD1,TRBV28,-,CASTDDRDEAFF,TGTGCCAGCACTGATGACAGGGATGAAGCTTTCTTT
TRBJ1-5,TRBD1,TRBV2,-,CASSEGQGMQPQHF,TGTGCCAGCAGTGAGGGACAGGGTATGCAGCCCCAGCATTTT
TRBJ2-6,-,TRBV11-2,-,CASSLTQVGGSGANVLTF,TGTGCCAGCAGCTTAACACAGGTCGGGGGCTCTGGGGCCAACGTCCTGACTTTC
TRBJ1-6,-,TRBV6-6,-,CASSYPMQPGDSPLHF,TGTGCCAGCAGTTACCCGATGCAACCGGGGGACTCACCCCTCCACTTT
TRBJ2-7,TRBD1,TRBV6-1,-,CASSGDSYEQYF,TGTGCCAGCAGTGGGGACAGCTACGAGCAGTACTTC
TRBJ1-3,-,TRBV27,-,CASRSGSSLSGNTIYF,TGTGCCAGCAGGTCCGGCAGTTCTTTATCTGGAAACACCATATATTTT
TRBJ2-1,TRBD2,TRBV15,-,CATSREAGGASEQFF,TGTGCCACCAGCAGAGAGGCGGGAGGTGCTAGCGAGCAGTTCTTC
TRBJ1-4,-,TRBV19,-,CASNQGGPGEKLFF,TGTGCCAGTAATCAAGGAGGGCCTGGGGAAAAACTGTTTTTT
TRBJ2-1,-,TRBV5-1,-,CASSLVGRQSGEQFF,TGCGCCAGCAGCTTGGTCGGGCGACAGTCCGGTGAGCAGTTCTTC
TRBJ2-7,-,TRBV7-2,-,CASSAGQYYEQYF,TGTGCCAGCAGCGCGGGACAGTACTACGAGCAGTACTTC
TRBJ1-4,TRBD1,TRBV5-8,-,CASSLGTGGAANEKLFF,TGTGCCAGCAGCTTGGGAACAGGGGGCGCAGCTAATGAAAAACTGTTTTTT
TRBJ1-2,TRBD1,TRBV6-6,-,CASSYSDRNYGYTF,TGTGCCAGCAGTTACTCGGACAGGAACTATGGCTACACCTTC
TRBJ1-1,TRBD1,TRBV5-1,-,CASSWTGDTEAFF,TGCGCCAGCAGCTGGACAGGGGACACTGAAGCTTTCTTT
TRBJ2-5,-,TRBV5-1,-,CASSFNQETQYF,TGCGCCAGCAGCTTTAACCAAGAGACCCAGTACTTC
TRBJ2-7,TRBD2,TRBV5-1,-,CASSFRSGGYEQYF,TGCGCCAGCAGCTTCCGGAGCGGGGGCTACGAGCAGTACTTC
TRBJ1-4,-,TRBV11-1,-,CASSVGHGNEKLFF,TGTGCCAGCAGCGTCGGACACGGTAATGAAAAACTGTTTTTT
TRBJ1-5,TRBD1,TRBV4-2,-,CASSQEWDRFYQPQHF,TGTGCCAGCAGCCAAGAGTGGGACAGGTTTTATCAGCCCCAGCATTTT
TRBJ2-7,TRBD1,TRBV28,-,CAASGTDPYEQYF,TGTGCCGCTTCCGGGACAGACCCTTACGAGCAGTACTTC
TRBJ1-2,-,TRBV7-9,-,CASSFGENGYTF,TGTGCCAGCAGCTTCGGAGAGAATGGCTACACCTTC
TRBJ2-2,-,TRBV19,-,CASTPGAGVGELFF,TGTGCCAGTACCCCAGGGGCGGGAGTCGGGGAGCTGTTTTTT
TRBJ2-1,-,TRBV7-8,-,CASSLAQGIYYNEQFF,TGTGCCAGCAGCTTAGCCCAGGGGATTTACTACAATGAGCAGTTCTTC
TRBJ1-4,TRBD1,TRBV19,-,CASSRQGRNEKLFF,TGTGCCAGTAGCCGACAGGGCCGGAATGAAAAACTGTTTTTT
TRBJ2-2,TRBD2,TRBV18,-,CASSPPLAGVNTGELFF,TGTGCCAGCTCACCACCACTAGCGGGAGTTAACACCGGGGAGCTGTTTTTT
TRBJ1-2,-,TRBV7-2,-,CASSFPPNYGYTF,TGTGCCAGCAGCTTTCCCCCTAACTATGGCTACACCTTC
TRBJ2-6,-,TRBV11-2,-,CASSLGWGSGANVLTF,TGTGCCAGCAGCTTAGGGTGGGGCTCTGGGGCCAACGTCCTGACTTTC
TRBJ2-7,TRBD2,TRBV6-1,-,CASSVGGREYEQYF,TGTGCCAGCAGTGTTGGCGGGAGAGAGTACGAGCAGTACTTC
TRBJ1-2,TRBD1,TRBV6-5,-,CASSPSTGTTYGYTF,TGTGCCAGCAGTCCTTCGACAGGGACTACTTATGGCTACACCTTC
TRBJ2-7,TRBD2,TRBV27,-,CASSLGGRAHEQYF,TGTGCCAGCAGTTTGGGGGGGAGGGCCCACGAGCAGTACTTC
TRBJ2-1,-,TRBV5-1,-,CASSLSRYNEQFF,TGCGCCAGCAGCTTGTCCCGGTACAATGAGCAGTTCTTC
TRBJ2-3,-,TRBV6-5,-,CASRLSGSGDTQYF,TGTGCCAGCAGACTGTCTGGTAGCGGAGATACGCAGTATTTT
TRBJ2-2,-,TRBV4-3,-,CASSPDPSGDPTGELFF,TGCGCCAGCAGCCCCGACCCGTCGGGGGATCCCACCGGGGAGCTGTTTTTT
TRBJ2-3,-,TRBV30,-,CAFSDTQYF,TGTGCCTTTTCAGATACGCAGTATTTT
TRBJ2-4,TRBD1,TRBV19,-,CASSWDRGNIQYF,TGTGCCAGTAGTTGGGACAGGGGGAACATTCAGTACTTC
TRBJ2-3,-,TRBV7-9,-,CASSPTGSTDTQYF,TGTGCCAGCAGCCCGACAGGAAGCACAGATACGCAGTATTTT
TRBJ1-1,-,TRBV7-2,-,CASSLEGGRNTEAFF,TGTGCCAGCAGCTTAGAAGGGGGGCGTAACACTGAAGCTTTCTTT
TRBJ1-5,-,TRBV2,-,CASSGGVGWKPQHF,TGTGCCAGCAGCGGCGGGGTGGGGTGGAAGCCCCAGCATTTT
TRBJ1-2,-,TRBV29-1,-,CSVVPREGYGYTF,TGCAGCGTTGTTCCCAGGGAAGGCTATGGCTACACCTTC
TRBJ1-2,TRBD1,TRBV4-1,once,CASSQVGQGSYGYTF,TGCGCCAGCAGCCAAGTGGGACAGGGGAGCTATGGCTACACCTTC
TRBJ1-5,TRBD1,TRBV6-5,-,CASSYSGQGDQPQHF,TGTGCCAGCAGTTACTCGGGGCAGGGGGATCAGCCCCAGCATTTT
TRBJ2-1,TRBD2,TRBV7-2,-,CASSSAGTTSHEQFF,TGTGCCAGCAGCTCGGCCGGGACTACCTCCCATGAGCAGTTCTTC
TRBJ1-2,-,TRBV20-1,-,CSARYQNGYTF,TGCAGTGCTAGGTATCAGAATGGCTACACCTTC
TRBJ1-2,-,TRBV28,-,CASIAGTNYGYTF,TGTGCCAGCATAGCAGGGACGAACTATGGCTACACCTTC
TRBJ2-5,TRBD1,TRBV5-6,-,CASSSGQGVETQYF,TGTGCCAGCAGCTCCGGACAGGGCGTAGAGACCCAGTACTTC
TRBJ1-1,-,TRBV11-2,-,CASSLPRTGDMNTEAFF,TGTGCCAGCAGCTTACCCCGGACGGGGGATATGAACACTGAAGCTTTCTTT
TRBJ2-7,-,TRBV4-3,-,CASSQDNRGRGYEQYF,TGCGCCAGCAGCCAAGACAACCGGGGCAGGGGTTACGAGCAGTACTTC
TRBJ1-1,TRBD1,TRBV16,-,CASSQSRGHVEAFF,TGTGCCAGCAGCCAATCAAGGGGGCATGTTGAAGCTTTCTTT
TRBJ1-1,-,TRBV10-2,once,CASSSGQWTEAFF,TGCGCCAGCAGTTCAGGACAGTGGACTGAAGCTTTCTTT
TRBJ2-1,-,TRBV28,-,CASSFDTYNEQFF,TGTGCCAGCAGTTTTGACACTTACAATGAGCAGTTCTTC
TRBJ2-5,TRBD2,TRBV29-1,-,CSGGLARETQYF,TGCAGCGGGGGACTAGCGAGGGAGACCCAGTACTTC
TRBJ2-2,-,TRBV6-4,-,CASSDSHRGANTGELFF,TGTGCCAGCAGTGACTCACATAGGGGAGCGAACACCGGGGAGCTGTTTTTT
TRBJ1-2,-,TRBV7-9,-,CASSATRTEPNYGYTF,TGTGCCAGCAGCGCAACCCGGACAGAGCCCAACTATGGCTACACCTTC